This T cell receptor beta chain was found in a study of control samples from healthy donors and cancer patients. Germline V lookup: CDR1 SQVTM, CDR2 ANQGSEA. CDR3 length: 15 residues. V lost 0 bases and J 6 bases, leaving 15 bases between the germline ends. Produced via immunoSEQ multiplex PCR; TCRdb's table is partial and in-frame only. Among just over 150,000 clones, roughly 92% were seen once, and the ten largest hold 2.4%. V is TRBV29-1 and J is TRBJ1-5; D gene uncertain. The sequence derives from a man aged 45-65 years in good health. Specimen: blood. The CDR3 bases are TGCAGCGTTGAAGATCACGGAGGGTCTGGTCAGCCCCAGCATTTT. The encoded protein is CSVEDHGGSGQPQHF.